Listed below are T cell receptor beta chains from one sample, sequenced in a study of T cells in localized non-small cell lung cancer. Only in-frame clones appear in the TCRdb table, and some are missing; sequencing was by immunoSEQ multiplex PCR. The table has under 95,000 clones, approximately 80% seen once. The starting material was peripheral blood, obtained before any cancer treatment. All receptors come from a female donor older than 55 with stage I lung adenocarcinoma. Each CDR3 is given with its conserved first and last residue. Fields, in order: D gene, V gene, CDR3 length, clone size, J gene, CDR3 DNA, CDR3 protein. The D gene is left open where the match is weak. Part of the rows lack a size; the others show once, few, many or a class for expanded clones.

d_call: TRBD1
v_call: TRBV5-1
cdr3_length: 15
clone_size: -
j_call: TRBJ1-1
cdr3_nt: TGCGCCAGCAGCTTGGCCGGACAGGTTAGCACTGAAGCTTTCTTT
cdr3_aa: CASSLAGQVSTEAFF

d_call: TRBD2
v_call: TRBV6-1
cdr3_length: 14
clone_size: -
j_call: TRBJ2-5
cdr3_nt: TGTGCCAGCACTGCTAGCGGGATACTGGAGACCCAGTACTTC
cdr3_aa: CASTASGILETQYF

d_call: TRBD1
v_call: TRBV27
cdr3_length: 14
clone_size: -
j_call: TRBJ1-2
cdr3_nt: TGTGCCAGCAGTCCCGGACAGGGAAACTATGGCTACACCTTC
cdr3_aa: CASSPGQGNYGYTF

d_call: TRBD2
v_call: TRBV7-2
cdr3_length: 17
clone_size: -
j_call: TRBJ2-2
cdr3_nt: TGTGCCAGCAGTCCCCCGCTAGCGGGACCCCGGACCGGGGAGCTGTTTTTT
cdr3_aa: CASSPPLAGPRTGELFF

d_call: TRBD1
v_call: TRBV6-6
cdr3_length: 14
clone_size: -
j_call: TRBJ1-2
cdr3_nt: TGTGCCAGCGGTGGACAGGGCCAACGAGGGGGCTACACCTTC
cdr3_aa: CASGGQGQRGGYTF

d_call: -
v_call: TRBV7-2
cdr3_length: 15
clone_size: -
j_call: TRBJ2-1
cdr3_nt: TGTGCCAGCAGCTTAGTTGGTAGCTCCTACAATGAGCAGTTCTTC
cdr3_aa: CASSLVGSSYNEQFF

d_call: TRBD1
v_call: TRBV30
cdr3_length: 13
clone_size: few
j_call: TRBJ1-2
cdr3_nt: TGTGCCTGGTTGACAGGGGGCTCGTATGGCTACACCTTC
cdr3_aa: CAWLTGGSYGYTF

d_call: -
v_call: TRBV19
cdr3_length: 14
clone_size: once
j_call: TRBJ2-4
cdr3_nt: TGTGCCAGTAGCCCGGGACTAGCCAAAAACATTCAGTACTTC
cdr3_aa: CASSPGLAKNIQYF

d_call: -
v_call: TRBV6-5
cdr3_length: 15
clone_size: -
j_call: TRBJ2-2
cdr3_nt: TGTGCCAGCAACCCTGCGGCACTAAACACCGGGGAGCTGTTTTTT
cdr3_aa: CASNPAALNTGELFF

d_call: TRBD1
v_call: TRBV6-5
cdr3_length: 15
clone_size: many
j_call: TRBJ2-7
cdr3_nt: TGTGCCAGCAGCCAGGGACAGGGATCAACCTACGAGCAGTACTTC
cdr3_aa: CASSQGQGSTYEQYF

d_call: -
v_call: TRBV6-1
cdr3_length: 13
clone_size: -
j_call: TRBJ1-5
cdr3_nt: TGTGCCAGCATGACAGGTCTGAATCAGCCCCAGCATTTT
cdr3_aa: CASMTGLNQPQHF

d_call: TRBD2
v_call: TRBV5-1
cdr3_length: 17
clone_size: -
j_call: TRBJ2-1
cdr3_nt: TGCGCCAGCAGCGGCGGGGGGGCGGTAGGCTCCTACAATGAGCAGTTCTTC
cdr3_aa: CASSGGGAVGSYNEQFF

d_call: -
v_call: TRBV5-1
cdr3_length: 13
clone_size: -
j_call: TRBJ1-4
cdr3_nt: TGCGCCAGCAGCTTACAAACTAATGAAAAACTGTTTTTT
cdr3_aa: CASSLQTNEKLFF

d_call: -
v_call: TRBV6-1
cdr3_length: 14
clone_size: -
j_call: TRBJ2-7
cdr3_nt: TGTGCCAGCAGAGGGGAGACACTTTCCTACGAGCAGTACTTC
cdr3_aa: CASRGETLSYEQYF

d_call: TRBD1
v_call: TRBV5-1
cdr3_length: 15
clone_size: -
j_call: TRBJ2-7
cdr3_nt: TGCGCCAGCAGTGCCAGACAGGGGATCTCCTACGAGCAGTACTTC
cdr3_aa: CASSARQGISYEQYF

d_call: -
v_call: TRBV27
cdr3_length: 15
clone_size: -
j_call: TRBJ1-4
cdr3_nt: TGTGCCAGCAGTTTAACGGGCAGTTCTTTTGAAAAACTGTTTTTT
cdr3_aa: CASSLTGSSFEKLFF

d_call: TRBD1
v_call: TRBV6-5
cdr3_length: 16
clone_size: -
j_call: TRBJ2-7
cdr3_nt: TGTGCCAGCAGTTACTCGAACCTGTGGACAGGGGACGAGCAGTACTTC
cdr3_aa: CASSYSNLWTGDEQYF

d_call: -
v_call: TRBV7-3
cdr3_length: 13
clone_size: -
j_call: TRBJ1-1
cdr3_nt: TGTGCCAGCAGCCCAACATCCAGGGAGAGCGCTTTCTTT
cdr3_aa: CASSPTSRESAFF

d_call: -
v_call: TRBV4-1
cdr3_length: 16
clone_size: few
j_call: TRBJ1-1
cdr3_nt: TGCGCCAGCAGCTCTGAACCAGGGTTTGGGAACACTGAAGCTTTCTTT
cdr3_aa: CASSSEPGFGNTEAFF

d_call: -
v_call: TRBV11-2
cdr3_length: 13
clone_size: -
j_call: TRBJ1-3
cdr3_nt: TGTGCCAGCAGCTTAGACCCCTGGAACACCATATATTTT
cdr3_aa: CASSLDPWNTIYF

d_call: -
v_call: TRBV10-3
cdr3_length: 13
clone_size: -
j_call: TRBJ1-5
cdr3_nt: TGTGCCACCGATGGAGGGGGCAATCAGCCCCAGCATTTT
cdr3_aa: CATDGGGNQPQHF

d_call: TRBD1
v_call: TRBV6-1
cdr3_length: 14
clone_size: -
j_call: TRBJ2-7
cdr3_nt: TGTGCCAGCAGTGTACCGGGACAGGGGCCCGAGCAGTACTTC
cdr3_aa: CASSVPGQGPEQYF

d_call: -
v_call: TRBV27
cdr3_length: 14
clone_size: few
j_call: TRBJ1-6
cdr3_nt: TGTGCCAGCAGTTTTGGGGCAGGGACTTCACCCCTCCACTTT
cdr3_aa: CASSFGAGTSPLHF

d_call: TRBD1
v_call: TRBV2
cdr3_length: 15
clone_size: -
j_call: TRBJ1-4
cdr3_nt: TGTGCCAGCAGACCACAGGGGTTAACTAATGAAAAACTGTTTTTT
cdr3_aa: CASRPQGLTNEKLFF

d_call: TRBD1
v_call: TRBV19
cdr3_length: 15
clone_size: -
j_call: TRBJ1-1
cdr3_nt: TGTGCCAGTAGTATCCTACAGGGGGCGAACACTGAAGCTTTCTTT
cdr3_aa: CASSILQGANTEAFF

d_call: -
v_call: TRBV11-1
cdr3_length: 13
clone_size: -
j_call: TRBJ2-7
cdr3_nt: TGTGCCAGCAGCTTTAGGGGAGGTACCGAGCAGTACTTC
cdr3_aa: CASSFRGGTEQYF

d_call: -
v_call: TRBV29-1
cdr3_length: 15
clone_size: -
j_call: TRBJ2-3
cdr3_nt: TGCAGCGTTGAAGATTGGGGGGAGAATGCGAATACGCAGTATTTT
cdr3_aa: CSVEDWGENANTQYF

d_call: -
v_call: TRBV5-6
cdr3_length: 15
clone_size: -
j_call: TRBJ2-5
cdr3_nt: TGTGCCAGCAGCTTGGGTTACGGGCTAACGGAGACCCAGTACTTC
cdr3_aa: CASSLGYGLTETQYF

d_call: -
v_call: TRBV6-6
cdr3_length: 13
clone_size: -
j_call: TRBJ2-5
cdr3_nt: TGTGCCAGCAGTCGGACAGCACAAGAGACCCAGTACTTC
cdr3_aa: CASSRTAQETQYF

d_call: -
v_call: TRBV6-1
cdr3_length: 15
clone_size: -
j_call: TRBJ1-4
cdr3_nt: TGTGCCAGCAGTGGCAACGGAGCAACTAATGAAAAACTGTTTTTT
cdr3_aa: CASSGNGATNEKLFF

d_call: TRBD1
v_call: TRBV6-6
cdr3_length: 15
clone_size: few
j_call: TRBJ1-2
cdr3_nt: TGTGCCAGCAGTTCGACAGAGACAGGGGGCTCTGGCTACACCTTC
cdr3_aa: CASSSTETGGSGYTF

d_call: -
v_call: TRBV20-1
cdr3_length: 11
clone_size: -
j_call: TRBJ1-1
cdr3_nt: TGCAGTGCTGGAGGACCTTCGAGGACTTTCTTT
cdr3_aa: CSAGGPSRTFF

d_call: TRBD2
v_call: TRBV4-3
cdr3_length: 18
clone_size: -
j_call: TRBJ2-5
cdr3_nt: TGCGCCAGCAGCCAAGGAAGACTAGCGGGGGGAGCGGGAGAGACCCAGTACTTC
cdr3_aa: CASSQGRLAGGAGETQYF

d_call: TRBD1
v_call: TRBV4-3
cdr3_length: 14
clone_size: -
j_call: TRBJ1-5
cdr3_nt: TGCGCCAGCAGCCAGTGGGGACAGTCCGAGCCCCAGCATTTT
cdr3_aa: CASSQWGQSEPQHF

d_call: TRBD2
v_call: TRBV5-1
cdr3_length: 14
clone_size: -
j_call: TRBJ2-5
cdr3_nt: TGCGCCAGCAGCTTTAGCGGGAGTCGGGAGACCCAGTACTTC
cdr3_aa: CASSFSGSRETQYF

d_call: -
v_call: TRBV29-1
cdr3_length: 8
clone_size: -
j_call: TRBJ2-3
cdr3_nt: TGCAGCGTGGCGGGGCAGTATTTT
cdr3_aa: CSVAGQYF

d_call: TRBD2
v_call: TRBV5-4
cdr3_length: 16
clone_size: once
j_call: TRBJ2-2
cdr3_nt: TGTGCCAGCAGCCCCCGGACTAGCGGGGGAACCGGGGAGCTGTTTTTT
cdr3_aa: CASSPRTSGGTGELFF

d_call: TRBD1
v_call: TRBV11-1
cdr3_length: 17
clone_size: -
j_call: TRBJ2-7
cdr3_nt: TGTGCCAGCAGCTTCCGCATCTCATCGACAGGGTTGCTCGAGCAGTACTTC
cdr3_aa: CASSFRISSTGLLEQYF

d_call: -
v_call: TRBV30
cdr3_length: 11
clone_size: -
j_call: TRBJ1-2
cdr3_nt: TGTGCCCAGACAGCGAACTATGGCTACACCTTC
cdr3_aa: CAQTANYGYTF

d_call: TRBD1
v_call: TRBV5-1
cdr3_length: 15
clone_size: -
j_call: TRBJ2-3
cdr3_nt: TGCGCCAGCAGCTCCGGGACAGGAGTCACAGATACGCAGTATTTT
cdr3_aa: CASSSGTGVTDTQYF